The source of this TCR beta chain is a study of shared clonotypes between healthy human individuals. It was CD45RO-negative cells, positively selected for CCR7, that made up naive CD8 cells, with terminally differentiated effector memory CD45RA+ cells excluded. Clones were sequenced by immunoSEQ multiplex PCR, and TCRdb holds only the in-frame ones, with some missing. The table shows roughly 2.1 million clones, with 85% to 95% occurring only once. Germline lookup yields CDR1 MDHEN and CDR2 SYDVKM. The J segment lost 7 bases and the V segment lost 11 bases, leaving 14 bases of the junction unmatched. CDR3 size: 15 residues.

The genes are TRBV28 and TRBJ2-2, with TRBD2 matching 9 bases. The sample taken for sequencing was naive CD8+ T cells from PBMCs. This receptor was obtained from a man in his late teens or twenties in good health. Some clones in this sample may be carry-over from other donors' samples. The CDR3 reads CAAHGASGILGELFF. The CDR3 DNA reads TGTGCCGCTCACGGGGCTAGCGGGATACTCGGGGAGCTGTTTTTT. Based on the CDR3 plus reference TRBV28 and TRBJ2-2, the full variable domain is DVKVTQSSRYLVKRTGEKVFLECVQDMDHENMFWYRQDPGLGLRLIYFSYDVKMKEKGDIPEGYSVSREKKERFSLILESASTNQTSMYLCAAHGASGILGELFFGEGSRLTVL.